The 14 T cell receptor beta chains presented below share a single source sample, sequenced in a study of T cells after posttransplantation cyclophosphamide. Here immunoSEQ multiplex PCR was the method, and the copy in TCRdb shows in-frame clones only, minus some. The sample yields around 35,000 clones, without any singletons. Specimen: PBMCs. The receptors originated from a man between 25 and 39 years old in good health and a related stem cell transplant donor.

This clone came up many times. The chain couples TRBV18 to TRBJ1-5; 9 bases map to TRBD1. Germline V gene lookup returns CDR1 KGHSH and CDR2 LQKENI. Trimming at V came to 3 bases and at J to 4 bases, leaving 7 bases not matched to a gene. This CDR3 is built from 16 residues. The CDR3 sequence: CASSPRDRAGNQPQHF. DNA for the CDR3: TGTGCCAGCTCACCGCGGGACAGGGCGGGTAATCAGCCCCAGCATTTT.

This clone was detected ten times or more. V and J are TRBV9 and TRBJ2-3, with 9 bases identical to TRBD2. From germline, CDR1 is SGDLS and CDR2 YYNGEE. This CDR3 contains 15 residues. V lost 4 bases and J lost 6; bases outside the gene matches: 9. CDR3 in amino acids: CASSPRGGAGDTQYF. DNA of the CDR3: TGTGCCAGCAGCCCCCGCGGGGGGGCCGGCGATACGCAGTATTTT.

This clone has ten or more counts. The rearrangement joins TRBV6-2 or TRBV6-3 to TRBJ1-2, with 8 bases fitting TRBD1. V lost 6 bases and J lost 7; bases outside the gene matches: 7. The CDR3 runs to 13 residues. Germline V gene sequence: CDR1 MNHEY, CDR2 SVGEGT. The CDR3 DNA is TGTGCCAGCAGCCGGGACAGGAGCTCTGGCTACACCTTC. Its protein is CASSRDRSSGYTF.

This clone has ten or more counts. The V gene is TRBV6-2 or TRBV6-3, the J gene TRBJ2-2, with 8 nucleotides matching TRBD2. The CDR3 covers 16 residues. The V and J ends lost 8 bases and 0 bases, in that order; junction bases with no gene match: 8. Germline V gives CDR1 MNHEY, CDR2 SVGEGT. The CDR3 here is CASLRAGASNTGELFF. CDR3 bases: TGTGCCAGCCTACGAGCGGGGGCCTCGAACACCGGGGAGCTGTTTTTT.

Ten or more counts support this clone. The CDR3 DNA reads TGTGCCACCAGCAGAATTGAGGGGAGATACTACAATGAGCAGTTCTTC. Amino acids: CATSRIEGRYYNEQFF. This rearrangement joins TRBV24-1 to TRBJ2-1; D may be TRBD1 or TRBD2 (5 bases each). V lost 7 bases, J lost 3 bases, and 18 bases lay in between. The CDR3 has 16 amino acids. Germline loops: CDR1 KGHDR, CDR2 SFDVKD.

This clone was counted ten times or more. V usage is TRBV10-3 and J usage is TRBJ2-5; D possibly corresponds to TRBD2 (7 bases). Trimming stripped 5 bases from V and 1 base from J, with 26 bases between. The CDR3 has 19 residues. Germline CDR1 reads ENHRY; CDR2 reads SYGVKD. The CDR3 loop is CAISKKFGRSAGAQETQYF. The CDR3 DNA is TGTGCCATCAGTAAGAAGTTCGGAAGGAGCGCGGGGGCCCAAGAGACCCAGTACTTC.

This chain uses TRBV15 with TRBJ1-2, with D tentatively TRBD1 (5 bases). The germline V gene has CDR1 LNHNV and CDR2 YYDKDF (reference sequence). There are 14 residues in the CDR3. Trimming left V 7 bases short and J 6 bases short, with 18 bases between. CDR3 nucleotides: TGTGCCACCACCTTCCTACAGGAGAGTCATGGCTACACCTTC. This encodes CATTFLQESHGYTF.

This clone was found many times. This rearrangement joins TRBV5-4 to TRBJ2-7, with TRBD1 matching over 11 bases. CDR3 length: 16 residues. Germline trimming cut 0 bases from V and 5 bases from J; bases unmatched to any gene: 7. Germline V gives CDR1 SGHNT, CDR2 YYREEE (reference sequence). CDR3 nucleotide sequence: TGTGCCAGCAGCTTGGGGGGGGACAGGGGGAGGCACGAGCAGTACTTC. Encoded protein: CASSLGGDRGRHEQYF.

This clone was seen repeatedly, ten times or more. J is TRBJ2-1 and V is TRBV4-3, with 10 bases aligning to TRBD2. With 4 bases clipped from V and 4 bases from J, the junction kept 7 bases outside the gene matches. Germline lookup yields CDR1 LGHNA and CDR2 YSLEER. This CDR3 has 16 amino acids. CDR3 sequence: CASSLSGTSVYNEQFF. The CDR3 DNA is TGCGCCAGCAGCCTCAGTGGGACTAGCGTTTACAATGAGCAGTTCTTC.

V gene TRBV5-4 combines with J gene TRBJ2-1; 7 bases agree with TRBD1. Germline assignment: CDR1 SGHNT and CDR2 YYREEE (reference sequence). V lost 2 bases to trimming and J lost 0 bases; unmatched junction nucleotides: 5. CDR3 length: 16 amino acids. CDR3 coding DNA: TGTGCCAGCAGCTTAGGGACAGCCATCTCCTACAATGAGCAGTTCTTC. Protein: CASSLGTAISYNEQFF.

V is TRBV27 and J is TRBJ2-4; 11 bases line up with TRBD1. Germline V gene data show CDR1 as MNHEY and CDR2 as SMNVEV (reference sequence). V lost 3 bases, J lost 2 bases, and 6 bases stayed unmatched. The CDR3 totals 17 residues. CDR3 DNA: TGTGCCAGCAGTTTGTCCGGGACAGGGGGTTCCAAAAACATTCAGTACTTC. Its protein is CASSLSGTGGSKNIQYF.

This clone showed up many times. The rearrangement links TRBV12-3 or TRBV12-4 to TRBJ1-2; weak D call: TRBD1 (5 bases). V was trimmed by 4 bases and J by 4 bases, leaving 7 bases between them. The CDR3 is 12 residues long. Here the CDR3 DNA reads TGTGCCAGCAGTTCCGGGGGCTATGGCTACACCTTC. It is translated as CASSSGGYGYTF.

This clone was seen repeatedly, ten times or more. The rearrangement uses TRBV19 and TRBJ2-3; 11 bases match TRBD2. Germline V gene lookup returns CDR1 LNHDA and CDR2 SQIVND (reference sequence). The CDR3 consists of 16 residues. Losses at the gene ends were 5 bases for V and 4 bases for J; bases not matched to a gene: 8. DNA of the CDR3: TGTGCCAGTAGTCTTCTTAGCGGGGGGGCCTCAGATACGCAGTATTTT. Protein sequence: CASSLLSGGASDTQYF.

The rearrangement links TRBV29-1 to TRBJ2-5; D remains ambiguous. CDR3 length: 12 residues. Looked up from germline, CDR1 is SQVTM and CDR2 is ANQGSEA. Trimming removed 1 base at V and 0 bases at J, with 3 bases between. The CDR3 region is CSVEANQETQYF. CDR3 in DNA: TGCAGCGTTGAAGCCAACCAAGAGACCCAGTACTTC.